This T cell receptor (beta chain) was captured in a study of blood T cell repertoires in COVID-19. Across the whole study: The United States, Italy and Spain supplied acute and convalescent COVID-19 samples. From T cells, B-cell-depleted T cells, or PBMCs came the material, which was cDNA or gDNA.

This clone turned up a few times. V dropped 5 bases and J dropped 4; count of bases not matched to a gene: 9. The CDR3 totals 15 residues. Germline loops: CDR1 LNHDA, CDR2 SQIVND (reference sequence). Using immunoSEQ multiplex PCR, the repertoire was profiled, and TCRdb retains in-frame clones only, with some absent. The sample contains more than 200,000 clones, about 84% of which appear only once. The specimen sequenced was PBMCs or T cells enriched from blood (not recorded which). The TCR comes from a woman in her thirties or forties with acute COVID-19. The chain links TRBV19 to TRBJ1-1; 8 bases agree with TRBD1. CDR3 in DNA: TGTGCCAGTAGTTCCTGGACAGGGCCGAGCACTGAAGCTTTCTTT. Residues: CASSSWTGPSTEAFF. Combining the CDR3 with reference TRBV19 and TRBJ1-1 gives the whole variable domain DGGITQSPKYLFRKEGQNVTLSCEQNLNHDAMYWYRQDPGQGLRLIYYSQIVNDFQKGDIAEGYSVSREKKESFPLTVTSAQKNPTAFYLCASSSWTGPSTEAFFGQGTRLTVV.